The clone carrying this TCR beta chain was observed a few times. TCRdb analysed the 5' RACE reads with MiXCR anew, one entry per CDR3 protein. The sample carries some 440,000 distinct CDR3 sequences, around 25% recorded once. The data originate from a study of T-cell memory formation after mild COVID-19. Germline assignment: CDR1 SEHNR and CDR2 FQNEAQ (reference sequence). V dropped 1 base and J dropped 7 bases, with 8 bases sitting between them. CDR3 length: 13 residues. Material for sequencing was PBMCs or a T cell subset sorted from them (not recorded which). V gene TRBV7-9 combines with J gene TRBJ2-1; D call uncertain. The sequence was collected from an adult woman who had mild COVID-19 (a few samples of this study predate the infection). Cell type and time point are not known. For the CDR3, the DNA is TGTGCCAGCAGCTTAGTGCTTGGGAATGAGCAGTTCTTC. Protein: CASSLVLGNEQFF.